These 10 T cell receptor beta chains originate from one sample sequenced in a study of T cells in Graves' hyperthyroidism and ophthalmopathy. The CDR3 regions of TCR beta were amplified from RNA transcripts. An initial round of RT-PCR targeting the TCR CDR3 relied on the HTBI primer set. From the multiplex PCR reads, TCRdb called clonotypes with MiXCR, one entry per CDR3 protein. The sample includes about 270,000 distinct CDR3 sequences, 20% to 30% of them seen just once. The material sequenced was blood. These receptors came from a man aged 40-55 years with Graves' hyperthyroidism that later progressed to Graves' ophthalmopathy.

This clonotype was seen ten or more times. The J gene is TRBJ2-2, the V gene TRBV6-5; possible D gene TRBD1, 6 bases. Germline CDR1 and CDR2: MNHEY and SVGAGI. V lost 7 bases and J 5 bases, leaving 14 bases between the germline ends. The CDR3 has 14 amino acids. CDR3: CASKLTGFTGELFF. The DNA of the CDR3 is TGTGCCAGCAAACTTACAGGGTTTACCGGGGAGCTGTTTTTT.

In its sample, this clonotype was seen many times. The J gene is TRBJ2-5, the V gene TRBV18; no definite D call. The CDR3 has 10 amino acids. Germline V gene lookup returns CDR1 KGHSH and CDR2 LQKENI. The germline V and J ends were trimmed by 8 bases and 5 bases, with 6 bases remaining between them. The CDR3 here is CASAGETQYF. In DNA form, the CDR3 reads TGTGCCAGCGCCGGTGAGACCCAGTACTTC. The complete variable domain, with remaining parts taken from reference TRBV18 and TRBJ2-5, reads NAGVMQNPRHLVRRRGQEARLRCSPMKGHSHVYWYRQLPEEGLKFMVYLQKENIIDESGMPKERFSAEFPKEGPSILRIQQVVRGDSAAYFCASAGETQYFGPGTRLLVL.

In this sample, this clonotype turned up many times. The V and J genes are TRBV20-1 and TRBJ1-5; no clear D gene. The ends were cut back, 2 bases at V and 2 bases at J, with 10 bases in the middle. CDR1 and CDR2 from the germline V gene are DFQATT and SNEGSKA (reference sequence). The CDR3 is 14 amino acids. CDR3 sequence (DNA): TGCAGTGCTAGAAGGCCACCGGGCAATCAGCCCCAGCATTTT. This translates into CSARRPPGNQPQHF.

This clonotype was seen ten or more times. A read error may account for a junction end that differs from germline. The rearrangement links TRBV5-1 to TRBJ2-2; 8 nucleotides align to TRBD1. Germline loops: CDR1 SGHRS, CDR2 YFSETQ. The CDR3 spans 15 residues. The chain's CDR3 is CATSQVTGDTGELFF. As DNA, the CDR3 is TGCGCCACCAGCCAGGTGACAGGGGACACCGGGGAGCTGTTTTTT.

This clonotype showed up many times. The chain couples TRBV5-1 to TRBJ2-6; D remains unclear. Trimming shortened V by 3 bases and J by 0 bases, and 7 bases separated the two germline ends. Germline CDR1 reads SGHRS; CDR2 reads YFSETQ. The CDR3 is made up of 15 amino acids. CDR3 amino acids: CASSSTGSGANVLTF. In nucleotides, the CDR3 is TGCGCCAGCAGCTCCACGGGCTCTGGGGCCAACGTCCTGACTTTC.

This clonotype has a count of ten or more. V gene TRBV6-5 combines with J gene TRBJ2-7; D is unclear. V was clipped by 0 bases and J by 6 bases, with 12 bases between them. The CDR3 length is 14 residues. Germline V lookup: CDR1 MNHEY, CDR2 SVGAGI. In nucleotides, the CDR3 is TGTGCCAGCAGTTACTCGTATTCAGTCCGCGAGCAGTACTTC. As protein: CASSYSYSVREQYF.

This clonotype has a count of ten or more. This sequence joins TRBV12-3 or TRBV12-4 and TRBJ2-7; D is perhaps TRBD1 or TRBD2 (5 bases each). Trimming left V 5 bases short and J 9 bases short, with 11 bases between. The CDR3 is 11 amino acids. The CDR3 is CASSTGTPQYF. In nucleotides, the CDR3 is TGTGCCAGCAGTACTGGGACCCCGCAGTACTTC.

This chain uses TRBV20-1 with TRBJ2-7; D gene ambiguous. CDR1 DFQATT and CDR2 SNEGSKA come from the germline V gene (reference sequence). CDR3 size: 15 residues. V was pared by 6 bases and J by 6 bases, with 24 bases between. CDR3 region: CSAQPDSSFFGEQYF. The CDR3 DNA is TGCAGTGCGCAGCCAGATAGTAGTTTCTTTGGCGAGCAGTACTTC.

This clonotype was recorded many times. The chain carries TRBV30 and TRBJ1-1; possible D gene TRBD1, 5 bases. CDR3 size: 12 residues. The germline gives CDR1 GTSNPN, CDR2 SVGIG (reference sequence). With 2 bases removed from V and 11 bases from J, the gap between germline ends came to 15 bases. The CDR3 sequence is CAWSRGVDGAFF. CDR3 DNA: TGTGCCTGGAGTAGAGGGGTTGACGGGGCTTTCTTT.

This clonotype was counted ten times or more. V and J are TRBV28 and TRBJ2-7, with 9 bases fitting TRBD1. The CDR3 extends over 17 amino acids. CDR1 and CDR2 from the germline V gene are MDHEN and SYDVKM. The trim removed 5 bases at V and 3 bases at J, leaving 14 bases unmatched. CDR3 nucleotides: TGTGCCAGCAGTGGAGGGACCCCGGGACAGGGTTTCTACGAGCAGTACTTC. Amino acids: CASSGGTPGQGFYEQYF.